This entry lists 20 T cell receptor beta chains sequenced from one sample in a study of STAT3 mutations in large granular lymphocyte leukemia (dated by TCRdb to about 2019). What the research found in general, with its limitations: All T-LGLL patients had at least one immunodominant TCRbeta clonotype, and roughly half had multiple immunodominant subclonotypes.

Antigens of these TCRs are unknown. Library method: the immunoSEQ multiplex PCR assay. Sourced from immuneACCESS, this table was stored by TCRdb with only in-frame sequences that have V and J called. A share of the clones is absent; for the studies checked, an unresolved V gene accounts for under half, and the remainder has no known explanation. The sample table lists approximately 29,000 clones, 86% of them with a count of one. Of the sample, about 13% is held by the ten largest clones. The specimen was peripheral blood mononuclear cells. The receptors stem from a man aged 60 to 75 with T-cell large granular lymphocyte leukemia. Some clones in this sample may be carry-over from other donors' samples. The age is the age at diagnosis.

J is TRBJ2-5 and V is TRBV5-1; D is perhaps TRBD2 (5 bases). The CDR3 is made up of 15 amino acids. Trimming left V 1 base short and J 3 bases short, with 13 bases between. Germline CDR1 SGHRS, CDR2 YFSETQ. CDR3 coding DNA: TGCGCCAGCAGCTTGCTTGCGGCCGGGGAAGAGACCCAGTACTTC. Amino acids: CASSLLAAGEETQYF.

This chain joins TRBV4-3 and TRBJ1-3; no clear D gene. The CDR3 is made up of 14 amino acids. V was shortened by 0 bases and J by 4 bases, with 7 bases between the two germline ends. Germline V gene lookup returns CDR1 LGHNA and CDR2 YSLEER. The CDR3 bases are TGCGCCAGCAGCCAAGACCTAGAAGGAAACACCATATATTTT. Translation gives CASSQDLEGNTIYF.

In its sample, this clone was seen once. The chain employs TRBV6-4 and TRBJ2-7, with TRBD1 identical over 9 bases. The V gene end was trimmed by 8 bases and the J gene end by 5 bases; junction bases not matched to a gene: 10. The CDR3 runs to 14 residues. CDR1 and CDR2 (germline): MRHNA, SNTAGT. This CDR3 is CASQSTGGKDEQYF. CDR3 DNA: TGTGCCAGCCAATCGACAGGGGGGAAAGACGAGCAGTACTTC.

V is TRBV5-1 and J is TRBJ2-1; no reliable D call. V was cut by 4 bases and J by 6 bases, with 11 bases left in between. The germline gives CDR1 SGHRS, CDR2 YFSETQ. The CDR3 covers 13 residues. CDR3 DNA sequence: TGCGCCAGCAGCCCAGACATTCCCAATGAGCAGTTCTTC. Amino acids: CASSPDIPNEQFF.

CDR3 in amino acids: CAWMGRRNTEAFF. CDR3 bases: TGTGCCTGGATGGGCCGACGAAATACTGAAGCTTTCTTT. The chain has TRBV30 and TRBJ1-1; D is uncertain. The CDR3 extends over 13 amino acids. The V end was cut by 4 bases, the J end by 5 bases, with 14 bases between. The germline gives CDR1 GTSNPN, CDR2 SVGIG (reference sequence).

This clone was observed a few times. The chain recombines TRBV14 with TRBJ2-2, with 7 bases matching TRBD2. CDR1 is SGHDN and CDR2 is FVKESK in the germline V gene. Trimming at V came to 1 base and at J to 2 bases, leaving 1 base not matched to a gene. This CDR3 comprises 15 residues. DNA for the CDR3: TGTGCCAGCAGCCAAGCGGGAGGTAACACCGGGGAGCTGTTTTTT. Its protein is CASSQAGGNTGELFF. The full variable domain, rest sourced from reference TRBV14 and TRBJ2-2, is EAGVTQFPSHSVIEKGQTVTLRCDPISGHDNLYWYRRVMGKEIKFLLHFVKESKQDESGMPNNRFLAERTGGTYSTLKVQPAELEDSGVYFCASSQAGGNTGELFFGEGSRLTVL.

The V gene is TRBV13, the J gene TRBJ2-7; D is undetermined. Trimming removed 0 bases from V and 4 bases from J, with 7 bases in between. Germline CDR1 is PRHDT and CDR2 is FYEKMQ (reference sequence). The CDR3 runs 13 residues. As DNA, the CDR3 is TGTGCCAGCAGCTTAGGGACCGCTTACGAGCAGTACTTC. Translating gives CASSLGTAYEQYF.

The J gene is TRBJ2-2, the V gene TRBV30, with TRBD2 identical over 7 bases. The CDR3 runs 16 residues. The germline V gene has CDR1 GTSNPN and CDR2 SVGIG (reference sequence). V dropped 0 bases and J dropped 4; count of bases not matched to a gene: 8. The CDR3 is CAWSVGGRVGTGELFF. DNA for the CDR3: TGTGCCTGGAGTGTCGGTGGGAGGGTGGGCACCGGGGAGCTGTTTTTT.

The chain joins TRBV29-1 to TRBJ1-2, with TRBD1 as a possible D gene (6 bases). Germline CDR1 is SQVTM and CDR2 is ANQGSEA. The V end was cut by 5 bases, the J end by 4 bases, with 17 bases between. This CDR3 contains 14 residues. The CDR3 nucleotides are TGCAGCGTTCAAGGACAGCTTCGATCCTATGGCTACACCTTC. Amino acid sequence: CSVQGQLRSYGYTF.

This rearrangement joins TRBV11-2 to TRBJ1-3; no clear D. V gave up 8 bases and J gave up 1 base, with 9 bases separating them. Germline V gene lookup returns CDR1 SGHAT and CDR2 FQNNGV. CDR3 length: 13 residues. CDR3 nucleotides: TGTGCCAGCGGAATGAGTTCTGGAAACACCATATATTTT. Translated, it gives CASGMSSGNTIYF.

This clone was recorded only once. The chain carries TRBV5-6 and TRBJ2-1, with TRBD1 identical over 7 bases. Germline-derived CDR1 and CDR2 are SGHDT and YYEEEE. With V trimmed by 4 bases and J by 1 base, 11 bases remained unmatched. CDR3 size: 17 residues. CDR3 in amino acids: CASSQKGQSISYNEQFF. The DNA of the CDR3 is TGTGCCAGCAGCCAAAAGGGACAGAGCATTTCCTACAATGAGCAGTTCTTC.

The chain links TRBV5-1 to TRBJ2-5, with 7 nucleotides matching TRBD1. Looked up from germline, CDR1 is SGHRS and CDR2 is YFSETQ. The J segment lost 3 bases and the V segment lost 2 bases, leaving 10 bases of the junction unmatched. The CDR3 has 16 amino acids. The CDR3 bases are TGCGCCAGCAGCTTCCTAATTGGGACAGCTAAAGAGACCCAGTACTTC. As protein: CASSFLIGTAKETQYF. The full variable domain, rest sourced from reference TRBV5-1 and TRBJ2-5, is KAGVTQTPRYLIKTRGQQVTLSCSPISGHRSVSWYQQTPGQGLQFLFEYFSETQRNKGNFPGRFSGRQFSNSRSEMNVSTLELGDSALYLCASSFLIGTAKETQYFGPGTRLLVL.

This sequence joins TRBV29-1 and TRBJ2-7; no definite D call. V shed 0 bases and J shed 1 base, with 10 bases lying between them. Germline-derived CDR1 and CDR2 are SQVTM and ANQGSEA. The CDR3 length is 14 residues. The chain's CDR3 is CSVEDSAFSYEQYF. The CDR3 coding sequence is TGCAGCGTTGAAGATTCTGCCTTTTCCTACGAGCAGTACTTC.

The rearrangement links TRBV29-1 to TRBJ1-4; 10 bases map to TRBD1. The V and J ends lost 6 bases and 6 bases, in that order; junction bases with no gene match: 13. The CDR3 loop spans 16 amino acids. Germline CDR1 SQVTM, CDR2 ANQGSEA. The CDR3 nucleotides are TGCAGCGTCGCTCTCCTGGGACAGGGGAGAGATGAAAAACTGTTTTTT. Protein: CSVALLGQGRDEKLFF.

This chain uses TRBV7-2 with TRBJ1-1; TRBD1 agrees at 8 bases. CDR3 length: 16 residues. Trimming cost V 2 bases and J 4 bases; bases outside gene matches: 9. The germline V gene has CDR1 SGHTA and CDR2 FQGNSA. In nucleotides, the CDR3 is TGTGCCAGCAGCTTAATCAGGGGGCACGGTGGCACTGAAGCTTTCTTT. It is translated as CASSLIRGHGGTEAFF.

This clone was detected only a few times. The chain is built from TRBV18 and TRBJ1-1; D is unclear. The germline gives CDR1 KGHSH, CDR2 LQKENI. Trimming left V 4 bases short and J 0 bases short, with 6 bases between. The CDR3 extends over 13 amino acids. CDR3: CASSQGVNTEAFF. The CDR3 DNA sequence: TGTGCCAGCTCACAGGGTGTGAACACTGAAGCTTTCTTT. Full variable domain (outside the CDR3, taken from reference TRBV18 and TRBJ1-1): NAGVMQNPRHLVRRRGQEARLRCSPMKGHSHVYWYRQLPEEGLKFMVYLQKENIIDESGMPKERFSAEFPKEGPSILRIQQVVRGDSAAYFCASSQGVNTEAFFGQGTRLTVV.

This clone occurred once. The chain couples TRBV18 to TRBJ2-1; tentatively, D is TRBD1 (5 bases). Trimming removed 5 bases from V and 10 bases from J, with 12 bases in between. The length of the CDR3 is 12 residues. Germline loops: CDR1 KGHSH, CDR2 LQKENI. CDR3 loop: CASSTGQGEQFF. As DNA, the CDR3 is TGTGCCAGCTCAACCGGACAAGGGGAGCAGTTCTTC.

The chain uses TRBV7-8 and TRBJ2-5; 11 nucleotides agree with TRBD2. J lost 1 base, V lost 1 base, and 11 bases had no gene match. Germline lookup yields CDR1 SGHVS and CDR2 FQNEAQ. This CDR3 contains 19 residues. CDR3 DNA sequence: TGTGCCAGCAGCTTAGTGAGCCTAGCGGGAGGTACCACCCAAGAGACCCAGTACTTC. Amino acid sequence: CASSLVSLAGGTTQETQYF.

This clone was counted a single time. This rearrangement joins TRBV9 to TRBJ1-1; 10 bases map to TRBD1. Trimming cost V 3 bases and J 5 bases; bases outside gene matches: 22. In germline, CDR1 is SGDLS, CDR2 YYNGEE. This CDR3 is 20 amino acids long. CDR3 residues: CASSALLGTGVHGRGTEAFF. The CDR3 DNA reads TGTGCCAGCAGCGCTCTTTTGGGGACAGGGGTACATGGGCGAGGAACTGAAGCTTTCTTT.

The chain joins TRBV4-2 to TRBJ2-7; D is unresolved. V shed 0 bases and J shed 3 bases, with 6 bases lying between them. In germline, CDR1 is LGHNA, CDR2 YNFKEQ. The CDR3 is 13 amino acids. The CDR3 DNA reads TGTGCCAGCAGCCAAGAAGCAGGCTACGAGCAGTACTTC. This translates into CASSQEAGYEQYF.